In its sample, the clone carrying this TCR beta chain was seen a few times. Its matching antigen is unknown. Other DNA sequences of this sample code for an identical CDR3. The data are from a study of shared clonotypes between healthy human individuals. Germline V gene data show CDR1 as SGHDT and CDR2 as YYEEEE. The CDR3 covers 14 residues. V lost 2 bases to trimming and J lost 2 bases; unmatched junction nucleotides: 1. Assay execution took place at the deep level. The protocol was immunoSEQ multiplex PCR, while the TCRdb copy is restricted to in-frame clones and leaves out a portion. The table lists about a million clones, under 80% of them singletons. Study-level points and caveats: Estimated clonotype richness was generally higher in naive than memory subsets. Despite large depth, rarefaction showed incomplete sorted-subset sequencing. It was the non-shared clonotypes that had lower generation probabilities than clonotypes shared by all four donors.

The TCR comes from a man younger than 30 in good health. The chain is built from TRBV5-6 and TRBJ1-3; 7 bases are shared with TRBD1. Sample: memory CD4+ T cells sorted from blood. Subset denoted: CD45RA-negative fraction. The CDR3 region is CASSLRGPGNTIYF. In nucleotides, the CDR3 is TGTGCCAGCAGCTTAAGGGGGCCTGGAAACACCATATATTTT.